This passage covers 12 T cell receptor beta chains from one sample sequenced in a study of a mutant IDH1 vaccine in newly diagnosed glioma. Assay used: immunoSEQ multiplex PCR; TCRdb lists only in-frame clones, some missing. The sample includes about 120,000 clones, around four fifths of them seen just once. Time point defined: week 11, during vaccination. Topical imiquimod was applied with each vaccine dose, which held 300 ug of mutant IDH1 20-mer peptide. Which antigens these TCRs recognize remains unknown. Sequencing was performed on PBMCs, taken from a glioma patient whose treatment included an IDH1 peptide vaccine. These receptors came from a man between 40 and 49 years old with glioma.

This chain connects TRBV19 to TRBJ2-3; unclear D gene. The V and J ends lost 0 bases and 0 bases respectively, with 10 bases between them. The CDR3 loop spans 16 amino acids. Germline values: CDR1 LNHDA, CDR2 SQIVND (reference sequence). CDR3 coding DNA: TGTGCCAGTAGTATAGATCTGGCGGCTAGCACAGATACGCAGTATTTT. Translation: CASSIDLAASTDTQYF. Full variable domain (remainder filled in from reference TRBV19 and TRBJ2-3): DGGITQSPKYLFRKEGQNVTLSCEQNLNHDAMYWYRQDPGQGLRLIYYSQIVNDFQKGDIAEGYSVSREKKESFPLTVTSAQKNPTAFYLCASSIDLAASTDTQYFGPGTRLTVL.

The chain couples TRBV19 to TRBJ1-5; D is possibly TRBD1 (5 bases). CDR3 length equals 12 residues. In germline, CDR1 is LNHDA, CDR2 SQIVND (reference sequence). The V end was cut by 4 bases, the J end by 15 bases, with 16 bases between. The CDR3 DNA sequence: TGTGCCAGTAGTAGGGACTCGACCGCGCGGCATTTT. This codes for CASSRDSTARHF.

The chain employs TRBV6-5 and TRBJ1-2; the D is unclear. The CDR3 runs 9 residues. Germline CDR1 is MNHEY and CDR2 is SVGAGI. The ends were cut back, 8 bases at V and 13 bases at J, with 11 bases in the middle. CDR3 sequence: CASGLQITF. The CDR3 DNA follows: TGTGCCAGCGGTCTACAGATCACCTTC.

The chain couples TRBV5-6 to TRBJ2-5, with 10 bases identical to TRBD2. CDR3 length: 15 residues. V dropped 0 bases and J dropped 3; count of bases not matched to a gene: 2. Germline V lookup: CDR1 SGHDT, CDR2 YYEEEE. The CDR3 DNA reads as TGTGCCAGCAGCTTGGCCAGCGGGGGGGAAGAGACCCAGTACTTC. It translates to CASSLASGGEETQYF.

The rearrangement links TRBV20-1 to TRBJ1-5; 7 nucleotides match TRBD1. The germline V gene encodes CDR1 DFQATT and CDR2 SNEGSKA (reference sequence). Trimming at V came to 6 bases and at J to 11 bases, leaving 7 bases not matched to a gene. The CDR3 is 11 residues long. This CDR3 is CSASGGTAQHF. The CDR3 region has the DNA TGCAGTGCATCAGGGGGGACAGCCCAGCATTTT.

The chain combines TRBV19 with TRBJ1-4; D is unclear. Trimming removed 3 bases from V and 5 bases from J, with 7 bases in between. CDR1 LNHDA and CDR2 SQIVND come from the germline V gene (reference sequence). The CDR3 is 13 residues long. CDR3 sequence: CASSIRVNEKLFF. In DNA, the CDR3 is TGTGCCAGTAGTATCCGGGTGAATGAAAAACTGTTTTTT.

CDR3 sequence (DNA): TGTGCCAGCAACCTAAGGGGGGCTCAGCCCCAGCATTTT. Translation: CASNLRGAQPQHF. V is TRBV2 and J is TRBJ1-5, with D possibly TRBD1 on 6 matching bases. The CDR3 covers 13 residues. Trimming left V 7 bases short and J 6 bases short, with 13 bases between. Germline V gene data show CDR1 as SNHLY and CDR2 as FYNNEI.

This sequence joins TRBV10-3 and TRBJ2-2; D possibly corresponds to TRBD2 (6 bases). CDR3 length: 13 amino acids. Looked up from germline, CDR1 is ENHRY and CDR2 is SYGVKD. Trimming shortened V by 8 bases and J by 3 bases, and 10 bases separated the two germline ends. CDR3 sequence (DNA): TGTGCCATCTTAGGGGAGGACACCGGGGAGCTGTTTTTT. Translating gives CAILGEDTGELFF.

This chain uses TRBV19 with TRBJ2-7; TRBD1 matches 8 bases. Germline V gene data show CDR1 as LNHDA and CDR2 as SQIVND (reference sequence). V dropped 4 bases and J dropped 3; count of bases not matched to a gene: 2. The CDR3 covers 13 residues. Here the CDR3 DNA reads TGTGCCAGTAGTACGACAGGGGACTACGAGCAGTACTTC. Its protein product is CASSTTGDYEQYF.

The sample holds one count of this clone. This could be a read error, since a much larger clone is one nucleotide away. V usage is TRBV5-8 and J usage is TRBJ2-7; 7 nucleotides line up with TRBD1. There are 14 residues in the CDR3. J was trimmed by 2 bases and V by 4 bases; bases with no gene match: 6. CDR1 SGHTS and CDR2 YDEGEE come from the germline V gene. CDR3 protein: CASSVRDRPYEQYF. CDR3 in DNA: TGTGCCAGCAGCGTCCGGGACAGACCCTACGAGCAGTACTTC.

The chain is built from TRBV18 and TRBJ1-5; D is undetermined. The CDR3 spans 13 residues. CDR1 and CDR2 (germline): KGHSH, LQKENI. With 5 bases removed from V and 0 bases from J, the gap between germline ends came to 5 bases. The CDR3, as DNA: TGTGCCAGCTCAATGGATAGCAATCAGCCCCAGCATTTT. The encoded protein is CASSMDSNQPQHF.

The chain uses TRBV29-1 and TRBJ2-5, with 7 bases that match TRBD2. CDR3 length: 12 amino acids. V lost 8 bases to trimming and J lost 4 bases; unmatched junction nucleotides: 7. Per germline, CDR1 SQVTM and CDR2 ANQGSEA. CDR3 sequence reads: CSYRGEGETQYF. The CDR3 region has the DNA TGCAGCTATCGGGGGGAGGGAGAGACCCAGTACTTC. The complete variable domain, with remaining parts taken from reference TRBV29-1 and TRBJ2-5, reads SAVISQKPSRDICQRGTSLTIQCQVDSQVTMMFWYRQQPGQSLTLIATANQGSEATYESGFVIDKFPISRPNLTFSTLTVSNMSPEDSSIYLCSYRGEGETQYFGPGTRLLVL.